This T cell receptor beta chain emerged from a study of blood T cell repertoires in COVID-19. Study-level background: Spain, Italy and the United States supplied samples that represented acute and convalescent COVID-19. T cells, B-cell-depleted T cells, or PBMCs provided the cDNA or gDNA that served as material.

This CDR3 contains 16 residues. V lost 3 bases, J lost 6 bases, and 7 bases stayed unmatched. CDR1 LNHNV and CDR2 YYDKDF come from the germline V gene (reference sequence). Methods used by the authors: Estimates of nucleated cell counts were drawn from the amplification of reference gene primers. Clones were read by immunoSEQ multiplex PCR, and TCRdb kept only the in-frame ones, dropping some. That table furnishes V, J and clone size, whereas the DNA furnished D and trimming. The sample contains some 200,000 clones, 80% to 90% of which appear only once. This clone has just a few counts. The source material was peripheral blood. This clonotype originated in a woman at least 80 years old with active or convalescent COVID-19. This chain uses TRBV15 with TRBJ2-2; 10 positions agree with TRBD1. CDR3: CATSRGQGRGAGELFF. Here the CDR3 DNA reads TGTGCCACCAGCAGGGGACAGGGGCGAGGGGCCGGGGAGCTGTTTTTT.